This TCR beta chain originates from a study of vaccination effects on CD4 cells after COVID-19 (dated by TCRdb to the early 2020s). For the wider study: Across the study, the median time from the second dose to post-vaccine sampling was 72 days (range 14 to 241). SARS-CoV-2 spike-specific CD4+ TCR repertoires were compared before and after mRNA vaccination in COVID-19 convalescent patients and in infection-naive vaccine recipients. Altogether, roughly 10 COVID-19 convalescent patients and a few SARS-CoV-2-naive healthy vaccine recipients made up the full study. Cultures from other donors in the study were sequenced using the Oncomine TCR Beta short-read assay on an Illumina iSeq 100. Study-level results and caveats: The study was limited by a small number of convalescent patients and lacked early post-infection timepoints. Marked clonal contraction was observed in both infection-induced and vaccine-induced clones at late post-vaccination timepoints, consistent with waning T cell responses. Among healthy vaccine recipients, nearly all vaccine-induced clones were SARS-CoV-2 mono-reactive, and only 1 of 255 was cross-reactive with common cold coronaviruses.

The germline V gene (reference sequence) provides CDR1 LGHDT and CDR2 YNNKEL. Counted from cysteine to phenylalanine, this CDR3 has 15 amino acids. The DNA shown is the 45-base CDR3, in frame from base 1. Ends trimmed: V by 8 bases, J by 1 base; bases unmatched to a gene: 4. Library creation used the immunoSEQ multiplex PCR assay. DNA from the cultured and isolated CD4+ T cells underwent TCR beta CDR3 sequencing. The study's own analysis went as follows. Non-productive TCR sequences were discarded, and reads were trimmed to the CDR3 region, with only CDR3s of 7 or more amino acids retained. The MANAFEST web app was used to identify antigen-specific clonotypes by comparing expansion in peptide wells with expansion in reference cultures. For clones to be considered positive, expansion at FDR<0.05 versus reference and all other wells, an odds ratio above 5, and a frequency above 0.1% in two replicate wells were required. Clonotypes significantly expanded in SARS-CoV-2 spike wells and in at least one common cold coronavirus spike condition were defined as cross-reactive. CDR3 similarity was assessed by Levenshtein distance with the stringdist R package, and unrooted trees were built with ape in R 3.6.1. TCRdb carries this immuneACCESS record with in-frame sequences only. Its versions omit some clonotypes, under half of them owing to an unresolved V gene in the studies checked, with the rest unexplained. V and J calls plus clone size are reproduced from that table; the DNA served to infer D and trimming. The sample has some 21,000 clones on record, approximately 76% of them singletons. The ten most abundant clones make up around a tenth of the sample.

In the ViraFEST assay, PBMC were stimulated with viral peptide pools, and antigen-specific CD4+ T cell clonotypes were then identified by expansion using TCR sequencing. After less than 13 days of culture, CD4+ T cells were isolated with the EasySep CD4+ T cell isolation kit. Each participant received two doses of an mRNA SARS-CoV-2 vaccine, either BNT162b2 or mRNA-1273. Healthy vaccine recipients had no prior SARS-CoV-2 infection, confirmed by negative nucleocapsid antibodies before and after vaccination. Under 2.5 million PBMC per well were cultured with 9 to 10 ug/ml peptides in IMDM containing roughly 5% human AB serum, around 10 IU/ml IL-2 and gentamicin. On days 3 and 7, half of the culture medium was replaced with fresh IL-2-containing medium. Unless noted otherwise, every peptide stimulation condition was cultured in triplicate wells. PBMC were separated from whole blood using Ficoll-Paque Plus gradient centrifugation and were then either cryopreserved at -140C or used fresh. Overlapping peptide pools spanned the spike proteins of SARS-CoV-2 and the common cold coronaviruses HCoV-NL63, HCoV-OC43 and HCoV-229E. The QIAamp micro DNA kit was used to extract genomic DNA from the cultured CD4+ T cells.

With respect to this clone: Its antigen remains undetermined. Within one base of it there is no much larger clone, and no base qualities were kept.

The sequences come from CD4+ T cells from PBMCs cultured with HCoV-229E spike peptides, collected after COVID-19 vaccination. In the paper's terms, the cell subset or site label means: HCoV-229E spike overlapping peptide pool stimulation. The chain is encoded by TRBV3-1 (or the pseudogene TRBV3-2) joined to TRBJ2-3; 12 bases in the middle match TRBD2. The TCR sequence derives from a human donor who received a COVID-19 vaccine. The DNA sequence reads TGTGCCAGCCGACTAGCGGGGGCTCGCACAGATACGCAGTATTTT. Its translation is CASRLAGARTDTQYF.